Listed below are T cell receptor beta chains from one sample, sequenced in a study of T cell responses to AZD1222 COVID-19 vaccine. TCRdb keeps only in-frame clones here, not all; method: immunoSEQ multiplex PCR. The sample holds around 89,000 clones; around 86% are singletons and the top ten take roughly a tenth. The specimen was peripheral blood, collected on day 0 of AZD1222 vaccination. The origin of the receptors is an adult in good health. CDR3s include the opening cysteine and the closing phenylalanine or tryptophan. The D gene is left open where the match is weak. A clone size is listed for some rows: how often the clone was seen (once, few, many), or a class if it is expanded.

abundance: once; j_gene: TRBJ1-2; d_gene: -; v_gene: TRBV20-1; len: 11; CDR3nt: TGCAGTCCCGGTTCCATCTATGGCTACACCTTC; CDR3aa: CSPGSIYGYTF
abundance: -; j_gene: TRBJ1-4; d_gene: -; v_gene: TRBV7-9; len: 14; CDR3nt: TGTGCCAGCAGCTTGGACTCGGGAGGGGAAAAACTGTTTTTT; CDR3aa: CASSLDSGGEKLFF
abundance: -; j_gene: TRBJ1-5; d_gene: TRBD1; v_gene: TRBV6-4; len: 17; CDR3nt: TGTGCCAGCCCCGGACAGGGGAGGTCTCATAGCAATCAGCCCCAGCATTTT; CDR3aa: CASPGQGRSHSNQPQHF
abundance: -; j_gene: TRBJ2-1; d_gene: TRBD2; v_gene: TRBV10-3; len: 18; CDR3nt: TGTGCCATCAGTGAGTCAATTGGAACGGGGGGGCGTTTCAATGAGCAGTTCTTC; CDR3aa: CAISESIGTGGRFNEQFF
abundance: -; j_gene: TRBJ1-5; d_gene: -; v_gene: TRBV5-1; len: 14; CDR3nt: TGCGCCAGCAGCTCAGGACAGCGCAATCAGCCCCAGCATTTT; CDR3aa: CASSSGQRNQPQHF
abundance: few; j_gene: TRBJ2-7; d_gene: TRBD2; v_gene: TRBV28; len: 18; CDR3nt: TGTGCCAGCAGCCCTCTGACTAGCGGGAGGGCCGAGTCCTACGAGCAGTACTTC; CDR3aa: CASSPLTSGRAESYEQYF
abundance: -; j_gene: TRBJ2-7; d_gene: TRBD1; v_gene: TRBV4-2; len: 17; CDR3nt: TGTGCCAGCAGCCAAGTGATTGGAGGACAGGGGGCCTACGAGCAGTACTTC; CDR3aa: CASSQVIGGQGAYEQYF
abundance: -; j_gene: TRBJ1-1; d_gene: TRBD1; v_gene: TRBV19; len: 16; CDR3nt: TGTGCCAGTAGGACCCCTCCGGGACAGGGTGGAACTGAAGCTTTCTTT; CDR3aa: CASRTPPGQGGTEAFF
abundance: -; j_gene: TRBJ2-3; d_gene: TRBD2; v_gene: TRBV7-2; len: 17; CDR3nt: TGTGCCAGCAGCCGGACACTAGCGGGGGGGCCGCCAGATACGCAGTATTTT; CDR3aa: CASSRTLAGGPPDTQYF
abundance: -; j_gene: TRBJ1-3; d_gene: -; v_gene: TRBV3-1/TRBV3-2; len: 15; CDR3nt: TGTGCCAGCAGCCAAGGGGGGTTCCCTGGAAACACCATATATTTT; CDR3aa: CASSQGGFPGNTIYF
abundance: -; j_gene: TRBJ2-2; d_gene: -; v_gene: TRBV11-2; len: 13; CDR3nt: TGTGCCAGCAGCTTTGGGTCTGTCGGGGAGCTGTTTTTT; CDR3aa: CASSFGSVGELFF
abundance: -; j_gene: TRBJ1-2; d_gene: -; v_gene: TRBV4-2; len: 14; CDR3nt: TGTGCCAGCAGCCAAGATCAACAGATCTATGGCTACACCTTC; CDR3aa: CASSQDQQIYGYTF
abundance: once; j_gene: TRBJ2-7; d_gene: TRBD1; v_gene: TRBV10-3; len: 14; CDR3nt: TGTGCCATCGGTCCGGGACAGGGGAGGTACGAGCAGTACTTC; CDR3aa: CAIGPGQGRYEQYF
abundance: -; j_gene: TRBJ2-2; d_gene: -; v_gene: TRBV19; len: 14; CDR3nt: TGTGCCAGTAGTAGCGGACGGTTCGTCGGGGAGCTGTTTTTT; CDR3aa: CASSSGRFVGELFF
abundance: -; j_gene: TRBJ1-4; d_gene: -; v_gene: TRBV6-5; len: 14; CDR3nt: TGTGCCAGCATGCAGGGACCAACTAATGAAAAACTGTTTTTT; CDR3aa: CASMQGPTNEKLFF
abundance: -; j_gene: TRBJ2-1; d_gene: -; v_gene: TRBV6-2/TRBV6-3; len: 15; CDR3nt: TGTGCCAGCAGCCTCAGCGGGTCCAGATACAATGAGCAGTTCTTC; CDR3aa: CASSLSGSRYNEQFF
abundance: -; j_gene: TRBJ1-3; d_gene: -; v_gene: TRBV7-2; len: 15; CDR3nt: TGTGCCAGCAGCCCCTCTAGGGGGTCTGGAAACACCATATATTTT; CDR3aa: CASSPSRGSGNTIYF
abundance: -; j_gene: TRBJ2-7; d_gene: -; v_gene: TRBV7-2; len: 14; CDR3nt: TGTGCCAGTCGCCCTGGGGGGAGCTCCTACGAGCAGTACTTC; CDR3aa: CASRPGGSSYEQYF
abundance: -; j_gene: TRBJ1-6; d_gene: -; v_gene: TRBV6-1; len: 14; CDR3nt: TGTGCCAGCAGTGAAGGGTTCGGAAATTCACCCCTCCACTTT; CDR3aa: CASSEGFGNSPLHF
abundance: -; j_gene: TRBJ2-7; d_gene: TRBD1; v_gene: TRBV9; len: 13; CDR3nt: TGTGCCAGCCCCGGGACAGGGGGTAGCGAGCAGTACTTC; CDR3aa: CASPGTGGSEQYF
abundance: few; j_gene: TRBJ2-3; d_gene: -; v_gene: TRBV19; len: 15; CDR3nt: TGTGCCAGTAGTATTAACAGTCAACCGGCAGATACGCAGTATTTT; CDR3aa: CASSINSQPADTQYF
abundance: -; j_gene: TRBJ2-5; d_gene: TRBD2; v_gene: TRBV10-3; len: 15; CDR3nt: TGTGCCATCAGTGACCTAGCGGGGTACCAAGAGACCCAGTACTTC; CDR3aa: CAISDLAGYQETQYF
abundance: -; j_gene: TRBJ1-1; d_gene: -; v_gene: TRBV18; len: 13; CDR3nt: TGTGCCAGCTCCTTGGGGCAGAACACTGAAGCTTTCTTT; CDR3aa: CASSLGQNTEAFF
abundance: -; j_gene: TRBJ1-1; d_gene: -; v_gene: TRBV28; len: 11; CDR3nt: TGTGCCAGCAGTGCAGTTAGAAGGGCTTTCTTT; CDR3aa: CASSAVRRAFF
abundance: -; j_gene: TRBJ2-3; d_gene: -; v_gene: TRBV30; len: 15; CDR3nt: TGTGCCTGGAACCCCGCTTGGAGTAGCACAGATACGCAGTATTTT; CDR3aa: CAWNPAWSSTDTQYF
abundance: -; j_gene: TRBJ2-7; d_gene: -; v_gene: TRBV29-1; len: 14; CDR3nt: TGCAGCGTTGATGAAAGCGGCACCGCGGGGGAGCAGTACTTC; CDR3aa: CSVDESGTAGEQYF
abundance: -; j_gene: TRBJ2-7; d_gene: -; v_gene: TRBV3-1/TRBV3-2; len: 15; CDR3nt: TGTGCCAGCAGCCCACACAGGGATCCCACCTACGAGCAGTACTTC; CDR3aa: CASSPHRDPTYEQYF
abundance: -; j_gene: TRBJ1-1; d_gene: TRBD1; v_gene: TRBV19; len: 16; CDR3nt: TGTGCCAGTAGGGAACAGGGGGCTGTTAGGAACACTGAAGCTTTCTTT; CDR3aa: CASREQGAVRNTEAFF
abundance: -; j_gene: TRBJ1-5; d_gene: -; v_gene: TRBV21-1; len: 16; CDR3nt: TGTGCCAGCAGGTTAGAACAGGACGACTGGAATCAGCCCCAGCATTTT; CDR3aa: CASRLEQDDWNQPQHF
abundance: few; j_gene: TRBJ2-1; d_gene: TRBD2; v_gene: TRBV3-1/TRBV3-2; len: 15; CDR3nt: TGTGCCAGCAGCCATGAGGGAGGGGAAGGGAATGAGCAGTTCTTC; CDR3aa: CASSHEGGEGNEQFF
abundance: -; j_gene: TRBJ1-1; d_gene: -; v_gene: TRBV6-4; len: 15; CDR3nt: TGTGCCAGCAGTGACCCTAGGGGCCCGAACACTGAAGCTTTCTTT; CDR3aa: CASSDPRGPNTEAFF
abundance: -; j_gene: TRBJ1-6; d_gene: -; v_gene: TRBV5-8; len: 9; CDR3nt: TGTGCCAGCAGCCGTACGACCAGTTTT; CDR3aa: CASSRTTSF
abundance: -; j_gene: TRBJ1-3; d_gene: -; v_gene: TRBV4-2; len: 15; CDR3nt: TGTGCCAGCAGCCCCCAAGGGACCGAAGGAAACACCATATATTTT; CDR3aa: CASSPQGTEGNTIYF
abundance: -; j_gene: TRBJ1-2; d_gene: TRBD1; v_gene: TRBV19; len: 15; CDR3nt: TGTGCCTCCAAAGTCAGGGACAGCGGGCTCTATGGCTACACCTTC; CDR3aa: CASKVRDSGLYGYTF
abundance: -; j_gene: TRBJ1-4; d_gene: TRBD1; v_gene: TRBV15; len: 16; CDR3nt: TGTGCCACCAGCAGAGATCGGCAGGGGGCTAATGAAAAACTGTTTTTT; CDR3aa: CATSRDRQGANEKLFF
abundance: medium-sized; j_gene: TRBJ1-4; d_gene: -; v_gene: TRBV7-9; len: 14; CDR3nt: TGTGCCAGCAGCTTAGCGGAGGGCGAGGAAAAACTGTTTTTT; CDR3aa: CASSLAEGEEKLFF
abundance: -; j_gene: TRBJ2-5; d_gene: -; v_gene: TRBV7-2; len: 15; CDR3nt: TGTGCCAGCAGCCTCACTGTAGGGGCACGAGAGACCCAGTACTTC; CDR3aa: CASSLTVGARETQYF
abundance: -; j_gene: TRBJ1-6; d_gene: TRBD1; v_gene: TRBV3-1/TRBV3-2; len: 15; CDR3nt: TGTGCCAGCAGCTCAGGGAGGGGACAGAATTCACCCCTCCACTTT; CDR3aa: CASSSGRGQNSPLHF
abundance: -; j_gene: TRBJ1-2; d_gene: -; v_gene: TRBV5-6; len: 16; CDR3nt: TGTGCCAGCAGCGGGGGGTCGGACGGACTAAACTATGGCTACACCTTC; CDR3aa: CASSGGSDGLNYGYTF
abundance: -; j_gene: TRBJ1-2; d_gene: -; v_gene: TRBV5-1; len: 12; CDR3nt: TGCGCCAGCAGCGAGGGTGGATATGGCTACACCTTC; CDR3aa: CASSEGGYGYTF
abundance: -; j_gene: TRBJ1-2; d_gene: -; v_gene: TRBV6-5; len: 13; CDR3nt: TGTGCCAGCAGTTTTCAGGGGAACTATGGCTACACCTTC; CDR3aa: CASSFQGNYGYTF
abundance: -; j_gene: TRBJ1-6; d_gene: -; v_gene: TRBV6-1; len: 13; CDR3nt: TGTGCCAGCAGTGAGGGCAGCTATTCACCCCTCCACTTT; CDR3aa: CASSEGSYSPLHF
abundance: -; j_gene: TRBJ2-7; d_gene: TRBD1; v_gene: TRBV5-6; len: 16; CDR3nt: TGTGCCAGCAGCCCCCTAGGGGGGGACAGGGCCTACGAGCAGTACTTC; CDR3aa: CASSPLGGDRAYEQYF
abundance: -; j_gene: TRBJ1-1; d_gene: TRBD1; v_gene: TRBV10-3; len: 16; CDR3nt: TGTGCCATCAGGAGATCGGTGGACAGGGGAGAGGGTGAAGCTTTCTTT; CDR3aa: CAIRRSVDRGEGEAFF
abundance: -; j_gene: TRBJ1-5; d_gene: -; v_gene: TRBV27; len: 14; CDR3nt: TGTGCCAGCAAGAAGCAGGGGTTGAATCAGCCCCAGCATTTT; CDR3aa: CASKKQGLNQPQHF
abundance: -; j_gene: TRBJ2-7; d_gene: -; v_gene: TRBV28; len: 13; CDR3nt: TGTGCCAGCAATACAGGGCCCGTCTACGAGCAGTACTTC; CDR3aa: CASNTGPVYEQYF
abundance: -; j_gene: TRBJ2-1; d_gene: -; v_gene: TRBV7-2; len: 15; CDR3nt: TGTGCCAGCAGCTTCTCCAGGGGTATTTACAATGAGCAGTTCTTC; CDR3aa: CASSFSRGIYNEQFF
abundance: -; j_gene: TRBJ2-5; d_gene: TRBD1; v_gene: TRBV6-6; len: 14; CDR3nt: TGTGCCAGCAGGAAACAGGGGGCGCGAGAGACCCAGTACTTC; CDR3aa: CASRKQGARETQYF
abundance: -; j_gene: TRBJ1-1; d_gene: -; v_gene: TRBV15; len: 13; CDR3nt: TGTGCCACCAGCCCTCTCTCGGGTTCTGAAGCTTTCTTT; CDR3aa: CATSPLSGSEAFF
abundance: -; j_gene: TRBJ2-7; d_gene: -; v_gene: TRBV18; len: 14; CDR3nt: TGTGCCAGCTCACCTGGGCAGACCTCGCTCGAGCAGTACTTC; CDR3aa: CASSPGQTSLEQYF
abundance: -; j_gene: TRBJ2-7; d_gene: -; v_gene: TRBV5-1; len: 15; CDR3nt: TGCGCCAGCAGGGAGACTGGGACTGGTTCGGGCGAGCAGTACTTC; CDR3aa: CASRETGTGSGEQYF
abundance: -; j_gene: TRBJ1-6; d_gene: -; v_gene: TRBV28; len: 14; CDR3nt: TGTGCCAGCAGCCGGACAGAGAGTAATTCACCCCTCCACTTT; CDR3aa: CASSRTESNSPLHF
abundance: few; j_gene: TRBJ1-5; d_gene: -; v_gene: TRBV3-1/TRBV3-2; len: 13; CDR3nt: TGTGCCAGCAGCCAAACAGTCAATCAGCCCCAGCATTTT; CDR3aa: CASSQTVNQPQHF
abundance: -; j_gene: TRBJ2-2; d_gene: -; v_gene: TRBV2; len: 13; CDR3nt: TGTGCCAGCAGTGAAGAGACTAGCGGGGAGCTGTTTTTT; CDR3aa: CASSEETSGELFF
abundance: -; j_gene: TRBJ2-1; d_gene: TRBD1; v_gene: TRBV5-1; len: 14; CDR3nt: TGCGCCAGCAGCTCGGGACAGAACTACAATGAGCAGTTCTTC; CDR3aa: CASSSGQNYNEQFF
abundance: -; j_gene: TRBJ2-7; d_gene: -; v_gene: TRBV5-1; len: 16; CDR3nt: TGCGCCAGCAGCTTGTCAGGGGGAGCGGGAGCTACCGAGCAGTACTTC; CDR3aa: CASSLSGGAGATEQYF
abundance: -; j_gene: TRBJ2-7; d_gene: TRBD2; v_gene: TRBV6-6; len: 16; CDR3nt: TGTGCCAGCAGTTACCAAATAGCGGGAGGACCGTACGAGCAGTACTTC; CDR3aa: CASSYQIAGGPYEQYF